This T cell receptor (beta chain) is from a study of T cell changes during pregnancy in multiple sclerosis. Germline CDR1 reads LNHDA; CDR2 reads SQIVND (reference sequence). CDR3 length equals 15 residues. The V segment lost 4 bases and the J segment 4 bases; nucleotides outside the gene matches: 7. Sequenced by immunoSEQ multiplex PCR; TCRdb stores in-frame clones only, minus some. The sample has about 88,000 clones, roughly 90% seen once. The sequence derives from a female donor with multiple sclerosis, enrolled in a pregnancy study. The starting material was peripheral blood, obtained in the first trimester of pregnancy. The J gene is TRBJ2-1, the V gene TRBV19; 7 bases fit TRBD2. As DNA, the CDR3 is TGTGCCAGTAGTAAGGGACTACCTCAATACAATGAGCAGTTCTTC. This gives the protein CASSKGLPQYNEQFF. The full variable domain, with the rest looked up from reference TRBV19 and TRBJ2-1, is DGGITQSPKYLFRKEGQNVTLSCEQNLNHDAMYWYRQDPGQGLRLIYYSQIVNDFQKGDIAEGYSVSREKKESFPLTVTSAQKNPTAFYLCASSKGLPQYNEQFFGPGTRLTVL.